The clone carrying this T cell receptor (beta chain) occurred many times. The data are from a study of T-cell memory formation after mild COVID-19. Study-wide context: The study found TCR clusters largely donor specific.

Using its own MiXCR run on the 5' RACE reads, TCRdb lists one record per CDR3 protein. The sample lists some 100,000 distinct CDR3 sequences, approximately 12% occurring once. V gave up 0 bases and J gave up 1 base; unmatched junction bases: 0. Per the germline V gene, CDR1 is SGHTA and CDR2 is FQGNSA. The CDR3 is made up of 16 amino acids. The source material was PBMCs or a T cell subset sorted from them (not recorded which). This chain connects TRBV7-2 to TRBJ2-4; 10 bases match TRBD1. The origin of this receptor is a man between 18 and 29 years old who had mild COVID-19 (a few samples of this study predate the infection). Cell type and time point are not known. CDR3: CASSLAGQGAKNIQYF. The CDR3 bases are TGTGCCAGCAGCTTAGCGGGACAGGGGGCCAAAAACATTCAGTACTTC.